The 5 T cell receptor beta chains below come from one sample, sequenced in a study of regulatory T cells in long-lasting Graves disease. The time point denotes: newly diagnosed GD, antithyroid drugs for less than 3 months. There was RNA extracted from PBMCs, and the TCR library was made from it. iRepertoire HTBI primers and Arm-PCR of CDR3 regions built TCR beta libraries. TCRdb re-called the multiplex PCR reads through MiXCR, storing one row per CDR3 protein. This table holds a few hundred thousand distinct CDR3 sequences, roughly a sixth found once. The same sample was also used in a study of T cells in Graves' hyperthyroidism and ophthalmopathy.

Sequencing used peripheral blood mononuclear cells (PBMCs), obtained at new diagnosis, from a patient treated with antithyroid drugs. Receptor source: a man between 35 and 55 years old with Graves disease.

This clonotype occurred many times. The CDR3 DNA sequence: TGTGCCAGCACTCCCGGGGAACAGCAGTACTTC. This codes for CASTPGEQQYF. This chain links TRBV28 with TRBJ2-7, with a possible D match to TRBD2 (5 bases). From germline, CDR1 is MDHEN and CDR2 SYDVKM. The CDR3 runs to 11 residues. Trimming removed 7 bases from V and 8 bases from J, with 12 bases in between.

The chain uses TRBV2 and TRBJ2-3; TRBD1 is a possible D gene (5 bases). The CDR3 runs to 14 residues. The V gene's germline CDR1 is SNHLY and CDR2 FYNNEI. V lost 7 bases, J lost 2 bases, and 13 bases lay in between. CDR3 amino acids: CASTAVDITDTQYF. Written as DNA, the CDR3 is TGTGCCAGCACGGCAGTGGACATCACAGATACGCAGTATTTT.

This clonotype was detected only a few times. A clone one base away is much larger, so this may be a read error. The CDR3 is CTSSPRDRGYQPQHF. The CDR3 DNA sequence: TGTACCAGCAGCCCCCGGGACAGGGGGTATCAGCCCCAGCATTTT. The chain couples TRBV6-4 to TRBJ1-5, with 11 positions matching TRBD1. The germline gives CDR1 MRHNA, CDR2 SNTAGT. The CDR3 is 15 residues long.

This clonotype was observed a single time. This chain uses TRBV7-9 with TRBJ2-1, with 8 bases aligning to TRBD2. The CDR3 is made up of 14 amino acids. CDR1 is SEHNR, CDR2 FQNEAQ, per germline (reference sequence). With 2 bases clipped from V and 9 bases from J, the junction kept 6 bases outside the gene matches. CDR3 residues: CASSLLGGAVEQFF. DNA for the CDR3: TGTGCCAGCAGCTTACTCGGGGGGGCAGTTGAGCAGTTCTTC.

The table lists this clonotype with many counts. The rearrangement joins TRBV24-1 to TRBJ1-2; D call uncertain. The CDR3 is 13 residues long. Per the germline V gene, CDR1 is KGHDR and CDR2 is SFDVKD. Trimming removed 7 bases at V and 4 bases at J, with 12 bases between. CDR3 loop: CATSAPGVYGYTF. CDR3 in DNA: TGTGCCACCAGCGCGCCTGGGGTCTATGGCTACACCTTC.